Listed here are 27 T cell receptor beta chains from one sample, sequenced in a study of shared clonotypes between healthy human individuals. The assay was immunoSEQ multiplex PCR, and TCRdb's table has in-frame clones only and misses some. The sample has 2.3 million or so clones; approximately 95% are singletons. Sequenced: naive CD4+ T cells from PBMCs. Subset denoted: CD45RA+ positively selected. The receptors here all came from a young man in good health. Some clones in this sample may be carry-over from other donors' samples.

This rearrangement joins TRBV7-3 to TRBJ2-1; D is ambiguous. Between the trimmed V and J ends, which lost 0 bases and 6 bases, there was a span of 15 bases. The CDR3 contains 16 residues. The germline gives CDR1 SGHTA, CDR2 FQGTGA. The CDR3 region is CASSLTFRVVGNEQFF. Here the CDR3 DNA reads TGTGCCAGCAGCTTAACCTTCCGGGTAGTAGGCAATGAGCAGTTCTTC.

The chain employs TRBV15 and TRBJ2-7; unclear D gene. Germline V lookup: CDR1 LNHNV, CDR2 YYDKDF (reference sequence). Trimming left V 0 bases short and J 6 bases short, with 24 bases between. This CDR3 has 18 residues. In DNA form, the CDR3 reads TGTGCCACCAGCAGAGATGATTTTCTTACGGGCCTACTACCCGAGCAGTACTTC. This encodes CATSRDDFLTGLLPEQYF.

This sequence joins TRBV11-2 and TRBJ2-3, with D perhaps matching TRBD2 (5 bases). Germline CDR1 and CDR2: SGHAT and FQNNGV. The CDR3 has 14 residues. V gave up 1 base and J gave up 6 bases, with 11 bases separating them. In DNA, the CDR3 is TGTGCCAGCAGCTTAGCCCTGGGGAGTGATACGCAGTATTTT. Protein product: CASSLALGSDTQYF.

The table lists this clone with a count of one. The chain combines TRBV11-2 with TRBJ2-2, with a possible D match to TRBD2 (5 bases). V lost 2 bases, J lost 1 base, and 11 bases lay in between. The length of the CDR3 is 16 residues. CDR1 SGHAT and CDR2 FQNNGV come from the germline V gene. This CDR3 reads CASSLRGRGNTGELFF. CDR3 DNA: TGTGCCAGCAGCTTACGTGGGAGAGGGAACACCGGGGAGCTGTTTTTT.

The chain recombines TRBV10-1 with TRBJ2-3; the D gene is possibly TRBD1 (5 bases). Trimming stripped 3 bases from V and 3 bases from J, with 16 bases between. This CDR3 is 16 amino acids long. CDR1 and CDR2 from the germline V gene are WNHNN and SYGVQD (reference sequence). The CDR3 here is CASSDPSAGLTDTQYF. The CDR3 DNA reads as TGCGCCAGCAGTGACCCATCGGCAGGGTTAACAGATACGCAGTATTTT.

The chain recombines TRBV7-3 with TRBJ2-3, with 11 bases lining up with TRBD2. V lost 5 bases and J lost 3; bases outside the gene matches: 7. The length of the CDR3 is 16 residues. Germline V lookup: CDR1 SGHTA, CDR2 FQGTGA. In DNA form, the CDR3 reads TGTGCCAGCAGCGAAACCCTAGCGGGAGGAACAGATACGCAGTATTTT. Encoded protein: CASSETLAGGTDTQYF.

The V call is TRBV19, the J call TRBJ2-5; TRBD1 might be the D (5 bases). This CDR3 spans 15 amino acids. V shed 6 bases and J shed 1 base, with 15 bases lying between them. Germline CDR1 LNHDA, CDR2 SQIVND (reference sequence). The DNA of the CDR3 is TGTGCCAGTAGGCGTTTAGGGGCGCCCCAAGAGACCCAGTACTTC. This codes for CASRRLGAPQETQYF. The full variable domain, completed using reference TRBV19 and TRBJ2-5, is DGGITQSPKYLFRKEGQNVTLSCEQNLNHDAMYWYRQDPGQGLRLIYYSQIVNDFQKGDIAEGYSVSREKKESFPLTVTSAQKNPTAFYLCASRRLGAPQETQYFGPGTRLLVL.

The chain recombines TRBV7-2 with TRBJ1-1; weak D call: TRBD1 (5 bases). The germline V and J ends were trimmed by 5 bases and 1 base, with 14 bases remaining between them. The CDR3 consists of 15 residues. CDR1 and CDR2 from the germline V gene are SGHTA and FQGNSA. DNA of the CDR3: TGTGCCAGCAGCCAAGCCCCAGGGAGGAACACTGAAGCTTTCTTT. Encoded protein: CASSQAPGRNTEAFF. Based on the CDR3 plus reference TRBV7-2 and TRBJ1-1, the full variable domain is GAGVSQSPSNKVTEKGKDVELRCDPISGHTALYWYRQSLGQGLEFLIYFQGNSAPDKSGLPSDRFSAERTGGSVSTLTIQRTQQEDSAVYLCASSQAPGRNTEAFFGQGTRLTVV.

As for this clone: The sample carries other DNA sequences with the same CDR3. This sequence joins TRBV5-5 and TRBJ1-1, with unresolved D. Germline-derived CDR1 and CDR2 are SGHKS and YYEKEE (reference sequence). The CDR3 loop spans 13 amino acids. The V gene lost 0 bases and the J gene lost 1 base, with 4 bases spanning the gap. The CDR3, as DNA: TGTGCCAGCAGCTTGGATCCGAACACTGAAGCTTTCTTT. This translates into CASSLDPNTEAFF.

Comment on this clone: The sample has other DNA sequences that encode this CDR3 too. CDR3 protein: CASSPSGPNTGELFF. CDR3 coding DNA: TGTGCCAGCTCACCTAGCGGGCCCAACACCGGGGAGCTGTTTTTT. This chain uses TRBV18 with TRBJ2-2, with 7 bases lining up with TRBD2. Germline trimming cut 3 bases from V and 2 bases from J; bases unmatched to any gene: 3. Germline CDR1 reads KGHSH; CDR2 reads LQKENI. This CDR3 has 15 amino acids. The full variable domain, in which reference TRBV18 and TRBJ2-2 provide the parts outside the CDR3, is NAGVMQNPRHLVRRRGQEARLRCSPMKGHSHVYWYRQLPEEGLKFMVYLQKENIIDESGMPKERFSAEFPKEGPSILRIQQVVRGDSAAYFCASSPSGPNTGELFFGEGSRLTVL.

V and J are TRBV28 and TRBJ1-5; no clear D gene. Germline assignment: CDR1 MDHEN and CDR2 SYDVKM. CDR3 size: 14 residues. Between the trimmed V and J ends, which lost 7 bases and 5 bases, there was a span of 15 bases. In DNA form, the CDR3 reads TGTGCCAGCACCGCCGACCAAACTTATCAGCCCCAGCATTTT. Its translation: CASTADQTYQPQHF.

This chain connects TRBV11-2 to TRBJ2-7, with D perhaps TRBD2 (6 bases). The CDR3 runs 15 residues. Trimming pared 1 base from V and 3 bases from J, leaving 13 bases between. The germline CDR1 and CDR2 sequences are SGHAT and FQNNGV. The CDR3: CASSLAPSDLYEQYF. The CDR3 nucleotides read TGTGCCAGCAGCTTAGCCCCTAGCGACCTCTACGAGCAGTACTTC.

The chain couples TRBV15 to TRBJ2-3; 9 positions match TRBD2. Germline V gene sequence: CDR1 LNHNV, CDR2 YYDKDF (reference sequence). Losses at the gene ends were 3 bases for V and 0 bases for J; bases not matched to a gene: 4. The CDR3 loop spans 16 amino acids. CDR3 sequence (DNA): TGTGCCACCAGCAGCCCTAGCGGGAAGAGCACAGATACGCAGTATTTT. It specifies CATSSPSGKSTDTQYF.

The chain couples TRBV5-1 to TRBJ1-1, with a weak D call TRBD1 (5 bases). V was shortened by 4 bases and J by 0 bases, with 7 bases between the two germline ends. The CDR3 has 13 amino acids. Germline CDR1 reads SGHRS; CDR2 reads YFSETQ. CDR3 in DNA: TGCGCCAGCAGCGGGGGGATGAACACTGAAGCTTTCTTT. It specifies CASSGGMNTEAFF. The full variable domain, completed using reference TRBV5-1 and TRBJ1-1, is KAGVTQTPRYLIKTRGQQVTLSCSPISGHRSVSWYQQTPGQGLQFLFEYFSETQRNKGNFPGRFSGRQFSNSRSEMNVSTLELGDSALYLCASSGGMNTEAFFGQGTRLTVV.

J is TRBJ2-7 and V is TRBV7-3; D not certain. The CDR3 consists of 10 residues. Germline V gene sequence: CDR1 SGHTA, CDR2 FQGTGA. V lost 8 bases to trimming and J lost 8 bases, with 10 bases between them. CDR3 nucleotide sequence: TGTGCCAGCCTACCTATCCAGCAGTACTTC. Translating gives CASLPIQQYF.

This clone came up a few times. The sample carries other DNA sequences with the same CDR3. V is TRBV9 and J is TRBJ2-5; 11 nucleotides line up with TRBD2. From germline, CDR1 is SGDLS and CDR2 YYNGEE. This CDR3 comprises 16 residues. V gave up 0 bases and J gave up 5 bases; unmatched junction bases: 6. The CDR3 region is CASSVGLAGGEETQYF. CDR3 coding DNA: TGTGCCAGCAGCGTAGGGCTAGCGGGAGGAGAGGAGACCCAGTACTTC.

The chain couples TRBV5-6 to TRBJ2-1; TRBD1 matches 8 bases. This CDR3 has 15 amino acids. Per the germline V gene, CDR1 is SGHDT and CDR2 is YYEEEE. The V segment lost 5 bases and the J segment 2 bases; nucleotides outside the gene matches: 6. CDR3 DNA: TGTGCCAGCAGTACCGGGACAGGTACCTACAATGAGCAGTTCTTC. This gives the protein CASSTGTGTYNEQFF.

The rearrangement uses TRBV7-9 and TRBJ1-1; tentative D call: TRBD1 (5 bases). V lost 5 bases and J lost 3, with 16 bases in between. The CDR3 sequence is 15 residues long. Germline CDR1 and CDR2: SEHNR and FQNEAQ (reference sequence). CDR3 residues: CASSPARGEYTEAFF. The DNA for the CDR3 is TGTGCCAGCAGCCCAGCCCGGGGGGAGTACACTGAAGCTTTCTTT.

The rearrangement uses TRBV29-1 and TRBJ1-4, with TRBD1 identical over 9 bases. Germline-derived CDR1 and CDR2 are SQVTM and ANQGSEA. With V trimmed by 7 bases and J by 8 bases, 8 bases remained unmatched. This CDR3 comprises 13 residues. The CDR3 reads CSALGQGGEKLFF. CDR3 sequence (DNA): TGCAGCGCCTTGGGACAGGGAGGCGAAAAACTGTTTTTT. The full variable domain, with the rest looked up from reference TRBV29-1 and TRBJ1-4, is SAVISQKPSRDICQRGTSLTIQCQVDSQVTMMFWYRQQPGQSLTLIATANQGSEATYESGFVIDKFPISRPNLTFSTLTVSNMSPEDSSIYLCSALGQGGEKLFFGSGTQLSVL.

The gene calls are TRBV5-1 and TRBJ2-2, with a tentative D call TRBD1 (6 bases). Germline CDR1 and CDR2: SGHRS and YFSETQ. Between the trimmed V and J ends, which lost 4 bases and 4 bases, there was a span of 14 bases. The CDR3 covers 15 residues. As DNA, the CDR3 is TGCGCCAGCAGCCAGGGGCAGGACCCCACCGGGGAGCTGTTTTTT. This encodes CASSQGQDPTGELFF.

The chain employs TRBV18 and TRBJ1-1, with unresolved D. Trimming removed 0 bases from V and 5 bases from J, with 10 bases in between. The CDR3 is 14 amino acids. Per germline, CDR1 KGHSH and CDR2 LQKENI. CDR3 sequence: CASSPPGRWTEAFF. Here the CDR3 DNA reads TGTGCCAGCTCACCACCTGGCCGGTGGACTGAAGCTTTCTTT.

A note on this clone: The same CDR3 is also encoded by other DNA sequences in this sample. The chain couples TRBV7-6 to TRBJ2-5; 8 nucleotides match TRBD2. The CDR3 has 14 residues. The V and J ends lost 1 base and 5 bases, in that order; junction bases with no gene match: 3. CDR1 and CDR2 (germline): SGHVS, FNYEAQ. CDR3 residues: CASSLEGGRETQYF. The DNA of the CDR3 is TGTGCCAGCAGCTTAGAGGGCGGGAGGGAGACCCAGTACTTC.

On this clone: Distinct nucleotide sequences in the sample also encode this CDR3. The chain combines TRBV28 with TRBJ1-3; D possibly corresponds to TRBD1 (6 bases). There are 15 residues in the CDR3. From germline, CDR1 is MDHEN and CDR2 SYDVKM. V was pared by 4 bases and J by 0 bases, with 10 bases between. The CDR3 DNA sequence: TGTGCCAGCAGTTCTGGACAGTTCTCTGGAAACACCATATATTTT. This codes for CASSSGQFSGNTIYF.

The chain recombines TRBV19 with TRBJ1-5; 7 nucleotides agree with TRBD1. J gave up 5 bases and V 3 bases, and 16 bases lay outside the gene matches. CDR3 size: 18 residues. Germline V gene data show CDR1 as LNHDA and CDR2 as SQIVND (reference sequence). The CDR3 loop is CASSMGPTGEGGHQPQHF. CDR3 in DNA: TGTGCCAGTAGTATGGGCCCTACAGGGGAGGGAGGTCATCAGCCCCAGCATTTT.

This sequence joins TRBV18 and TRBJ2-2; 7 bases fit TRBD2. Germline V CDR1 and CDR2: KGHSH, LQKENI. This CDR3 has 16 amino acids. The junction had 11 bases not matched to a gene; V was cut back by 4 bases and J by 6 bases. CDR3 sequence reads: CASSRKTSPGPGELFF. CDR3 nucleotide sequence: TGTGCCAGCTCACGGAAGACTAGCCCAGGACCCGGGGAGCTGTTTTTT.

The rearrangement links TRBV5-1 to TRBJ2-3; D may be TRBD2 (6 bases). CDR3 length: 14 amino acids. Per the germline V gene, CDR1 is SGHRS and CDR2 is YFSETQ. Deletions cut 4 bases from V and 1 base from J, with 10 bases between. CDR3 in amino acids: CASSGTSRTDTQYF. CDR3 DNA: TGCGCCAGCAGCGGTACTAGCCGCACAGATACGCAGTATTTT.

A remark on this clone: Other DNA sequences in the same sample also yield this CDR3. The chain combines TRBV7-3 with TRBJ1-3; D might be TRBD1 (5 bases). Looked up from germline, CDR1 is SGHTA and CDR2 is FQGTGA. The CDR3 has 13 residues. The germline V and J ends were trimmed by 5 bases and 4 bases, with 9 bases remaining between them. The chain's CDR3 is CASSPGGGNTIYF. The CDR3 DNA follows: TGTGCCAGCAGCCCCGGGGGAGGAAACACCATATATTTT.